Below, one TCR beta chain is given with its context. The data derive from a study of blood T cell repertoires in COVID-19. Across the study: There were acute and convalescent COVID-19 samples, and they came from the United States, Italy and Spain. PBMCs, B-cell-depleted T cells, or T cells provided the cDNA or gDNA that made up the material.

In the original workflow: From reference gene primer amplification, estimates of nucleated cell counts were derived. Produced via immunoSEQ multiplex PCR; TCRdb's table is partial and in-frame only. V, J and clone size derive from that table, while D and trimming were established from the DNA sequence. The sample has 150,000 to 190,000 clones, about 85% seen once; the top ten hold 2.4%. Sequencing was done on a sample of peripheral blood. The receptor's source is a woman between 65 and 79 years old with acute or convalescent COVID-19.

DNA of the CDR3: TGTGCCAGCAGATCGGGACAGATGAACACTGAAGCTTTCTTT. This encodes CASRSGQMNTEAFF. The chain links TRBV6-5 to TRBJ1-1, with 7 nucleotides matching TRBD1. J gave up 0 bases and V 6 bases, and 4 bases lay outside the gene matches. This CDR3 contains 14 residues. The V gene's germline CDR1 is MNHEY and CDR2 SVGAGI.